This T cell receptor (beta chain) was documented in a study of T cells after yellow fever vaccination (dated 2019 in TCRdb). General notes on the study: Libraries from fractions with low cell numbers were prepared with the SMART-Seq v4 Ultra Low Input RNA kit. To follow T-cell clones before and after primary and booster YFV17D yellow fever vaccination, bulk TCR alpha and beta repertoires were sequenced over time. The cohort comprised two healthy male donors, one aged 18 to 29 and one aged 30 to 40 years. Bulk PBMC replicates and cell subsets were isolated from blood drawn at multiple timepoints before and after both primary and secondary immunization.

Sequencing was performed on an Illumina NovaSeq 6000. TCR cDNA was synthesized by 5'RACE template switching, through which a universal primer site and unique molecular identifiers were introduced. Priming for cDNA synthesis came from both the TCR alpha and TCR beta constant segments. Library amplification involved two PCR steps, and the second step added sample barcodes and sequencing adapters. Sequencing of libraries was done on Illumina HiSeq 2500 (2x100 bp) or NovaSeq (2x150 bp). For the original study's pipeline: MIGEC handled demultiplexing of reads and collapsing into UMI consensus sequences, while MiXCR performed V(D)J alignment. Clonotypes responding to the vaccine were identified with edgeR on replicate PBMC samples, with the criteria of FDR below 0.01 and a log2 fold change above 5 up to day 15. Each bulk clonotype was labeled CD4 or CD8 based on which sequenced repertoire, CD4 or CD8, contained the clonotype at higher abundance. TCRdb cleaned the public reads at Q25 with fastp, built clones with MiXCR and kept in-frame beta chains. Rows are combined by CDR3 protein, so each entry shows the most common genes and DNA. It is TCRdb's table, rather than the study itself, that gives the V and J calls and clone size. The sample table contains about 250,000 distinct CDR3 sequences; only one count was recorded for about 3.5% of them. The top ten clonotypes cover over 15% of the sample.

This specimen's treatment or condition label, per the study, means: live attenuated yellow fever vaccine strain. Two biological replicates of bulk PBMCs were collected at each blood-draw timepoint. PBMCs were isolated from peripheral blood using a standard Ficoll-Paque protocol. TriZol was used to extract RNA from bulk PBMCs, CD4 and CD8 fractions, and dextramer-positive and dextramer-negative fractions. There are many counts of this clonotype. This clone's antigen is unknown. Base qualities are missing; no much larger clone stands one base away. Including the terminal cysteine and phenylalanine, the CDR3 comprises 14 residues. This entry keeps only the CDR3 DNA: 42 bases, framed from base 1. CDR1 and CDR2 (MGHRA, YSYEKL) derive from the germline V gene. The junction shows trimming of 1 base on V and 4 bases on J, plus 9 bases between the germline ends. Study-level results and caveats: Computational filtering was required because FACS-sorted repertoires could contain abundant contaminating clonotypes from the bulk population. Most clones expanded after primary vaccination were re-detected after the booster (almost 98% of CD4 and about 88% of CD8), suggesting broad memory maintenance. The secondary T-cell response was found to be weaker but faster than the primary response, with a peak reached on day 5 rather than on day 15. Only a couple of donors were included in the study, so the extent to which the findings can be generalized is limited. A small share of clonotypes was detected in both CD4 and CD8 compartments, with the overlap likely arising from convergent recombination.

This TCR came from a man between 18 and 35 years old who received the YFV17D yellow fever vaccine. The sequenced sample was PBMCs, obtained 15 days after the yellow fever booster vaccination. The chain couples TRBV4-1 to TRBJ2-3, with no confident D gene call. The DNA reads TGCGCCAGCAGCCAAGTACGGTTCCCAGATACGCAGTATTTT. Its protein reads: CASSQVRFPDTQYF.